The 15 T cell receptor beta chains reported below all come from one sample, sequenced in a study of T cell repertoires in cytomegalovirus infection. For these receptors, no antigen is known. TCRdb ran MiXCR on the reads and lists one entry per CDR3 protein. Of just over 450,000 distinct CDR3 sequences in the sample, approximately 42% were seen once. The material sequenced was cultured PBMCs, taken from culture after CMV antigen stimulation. Receptors were obtained from a human donor in good health (CMV status not recorded). Some clones in this sample may be carry-over from other donors' samples.

This clonotype has more than one count but fewer than ten. This rearrangement joins TRBV10-1 to TRBJ1-2; 10 nucleotides agree with TRBD1. CDR1 is WNHNN and CDR2 is SYGVQD in the germline V gene (reference sequence). The CDR3 runs 12 residues. J was trimmed by 11 bases and V by 8 bases; bases with no gene match: 8. CDR3 DNA: TGCGCCAGCGGAGAACCGGGACAGGGGTACACCTTC. This encodes CASGEPGQGYTF.

This clonotype was observed once. The chain combines TRBV7-9 with TRBJ2-7; D not resolved. Germline V CDR1 and CDR2: SEHNR, FQNEAQ (reference sequence). The length of the CDR3 is 12 residues. V lost 5 bases to trimming and J lost 6 bases, with 11 bases between them. The CDR3 DNA sequence: TGTGCCAGCAGCCCGGGCCCCTTCGAGCAGTACTTC. Its protein is CASSPGPFEQYF.

This clonotype has only a few counts. V usage is TRBV5-6 and J usage is TRBJ2-4; no reliable D call. V lost 4 bases and J 1 base, leaving 12 bases between the germline ends. CDR3 length equals 15 residues. The germline V gene has CDR1 SGHDT and CDR2 YYEEEE. The CDR3 region is CASSRAVVAKNIQYF. DNA for the CDR3: TGTGCCAGCAGCCGGGCGGTTGTCGCCAAAAACATTCAGTACTTC. The full variable domain, its missing parts supplied by reference TRBV5-6 and TRBJ2-4, is DAGVTQSPTHLIKTRGQQVTLRCSPKSGHDTVSWYQQALGQGPQFIFQYYEEEERQRGNFPDRFSGHQFPNYSSELNVNALLLGDSALYLCASSRAVVAKNIQYFGAGTRLSVL.

This clonotype was counted once. The chain recombines TRBV4-2 with TRBJ2-3; 7 bases align to TRBD2. The ends lost 1 base at V and 4 bases at J; junction bases unmatched: 11. This CDR3 is built from 17 residues. Per the germline V gene, CDR1 is LGHNA and CDR2 is YNFKEQ. The CDR3 DNA reads as TGTGCCAGCAGCCAAGGGTCCGGGACTACCACCCCAGATACGCAGTATTTT. Protein sequence: CASSQGSGTTTPDTQYF.

This clonotype was seen repeatedly, ten times or more. The chain links TRBV7-6 to TRBJ1-4, with unresolved D. Trimming removed 3 bases at V and 7 bases at J, with 9 bases between. CDR3 length equals 13 residues. Germline V gene sequence: CDR1 SGHVS, CDR2 FNYEAQ. CDR3 bases: TGTGCCAGCAGCTTGGTACCAGGTGAAAAACTGTTTTTT. The encoded protein is CASSLVPGEKLFF.

The chain uses TRBV19 and TRBJ1-3; D unclear. This CDR3 is built from 13 residues. Germline CDR1 LNHDA, CDR2 SQIVND (reference sequence). V dropped 6 bases and J dropped 1 base, with 7 bases sitting between them. The CDR3 DNA follows: TGTGCCAGTAGCAACTGGTCTGGAAACACCATATATTTT. It encodes CASSNWSGNTIYF.

This chain's CDR3 is CASSLNTQKLFF. The CDR3, as DNA: TGTGCCAGCAGTTTGAACACGCAAAAACTGTTTTTT. The chain combines TRBV12-3 or TRBV12-4 with TRBJ1-4; D unresolved. V was cut by 3 bases and J by 9 bases, with 8 bases left in between. This CDR3 contains 12 residues.

This clonotype was detected a few times. This chain joins TRBV5-4 and TRBJ2-1, with 13 nucleotides matching TRBD2. Per germline, CDR1 SGHNT and CDR2 YYREEE (reference sequence). The J segment lost 1 base and the V segment lost 0 bases, leaving 4 bases of the junction unmatched. This CDR3 has 18 amino acids. CDR3 in DNA: TGTGCCAGCAGCTTGGTACTAGCGGGGGGGCTGTCCTACAATGAGCAGTTCTTC. Translation gives CASSLVLAGGLSYNEQFF.

The table lists this clonotype with a few counts. This chain connects TRBV19 to TRBJ2-1, with a weak D call TRBD1 (7 bases). The CDR3 runs 16 residues. Germline CDR1 reads LNHDA; CDR2 reads SQIVND (reference sequence). The V and J ends lost 4 bases and 4 bases respectively, with 17 bases between them. CDR3 nucleotides: TGTGCCAGTAGTACCCTGACCCCAGGGGGGTACAATGAGCAGTTCTTC. Its translation is CASSTLTPGGYNEQFF.

In its sample, this clonotype was seen a few times. The chain recombines TRBV4-1 with TRBJ2-5, with 11 bases aligning to TRBD1. V was pared by 1 base and J by 3 bases, with 4 bases of the junction left unmatched. Germline V gene sequence: CDR1 MGHRA, CDR2 YSYEKL. CDR3 length: 16 amino acids. The DNA of the CDR3 is TGCGCCAGCAGCCAAGCGGGACAGGGGGACGAAGAGACCCAGTACTTC. This gives the protein CASSQAGQGDEETQYF.

The chain links TRBV18 to TRBJ1-3; TRBD1 matches 9 bases. The germline V gene has CDR1 KGHSH and CDR2 LQKENI. V lost 3 bases, J lost 0 bases, and 6 bases stayed unmatched. The CDR3 extends over 17 amino acids. The CDR3 DNA follows: TGTGCCAGCTCACCCGGGACAGGGTTCGACTCTGGAAACACCATATATTTT. Translation gives CASSPGTGFDSGNTIYF.

This clonotype was picked up a small number of times. The V and J genes are TRBV6-2 or TRBV6-3 and TRBJ2-5; 8 bases are shared with TRBD2. Germline loops: CDR1 MNHEY, CDR2 SVGEGT. After removal of 0 bases from V and 2 bases from J, the junction contained 5 bases not matched to a gene. The CDR3 has 16 amino acids. As DNA, the CDR3 is TGTGCCAGCAGTTACTCGATCAGCGGGGGTCAAGAGACCCAGTACTTC. It specifies CASSYSISGGQETQYF.

In its sample, this clonotype was seen a few times. This chain uses TRBV12-3 or TRBV12-4 with TRBJ2-5; the match to TRBD2 covers 8 bases. Trimming removed 7 bases from V and 4 bases from J; junction bases left unmatched: 11. The CDR3 covers 15 residues. CDR3 bases: TGTGCCAGCACCGCGGGAGGACCGGCGATAGAGACCCAGTACTTC. This sequence encodes CASTAGGPAIETQYF.

The gene calls are TRBV4-1 and TRBJ1-1, with D hard to call. The CDR3 length is 14 residues. Trimming left V 4 bases short and J 2 bases short, with 11 bases between. Germline V gene sequence: CDR1 MGHRA, CDR2 YSYEKL. Written as DNA, the CDR3 is TGCGCCAGCAGCCCTGGCGAGGGTAACACTGAAGCTTTCTTT. Its protein product is CASSPGEGNTEAFF.

The J gene is TRBJ2-7, the V gene TRBV7-2; 11 bases are shared with TRBD2. J was trimmed by 4 bases and V by 6 bases; bases with no gene match: 2. The CDR3 sequence is 13 residues long. CDR1 is SGHTA, CDR2 FQGNSA, per germline. DNA of the CDR3: TGTGCCAGCAGTTCTAGCGGGGGGTACGAGCAGTACTTC. This sequence encodes CASSSSGGYEQYF.